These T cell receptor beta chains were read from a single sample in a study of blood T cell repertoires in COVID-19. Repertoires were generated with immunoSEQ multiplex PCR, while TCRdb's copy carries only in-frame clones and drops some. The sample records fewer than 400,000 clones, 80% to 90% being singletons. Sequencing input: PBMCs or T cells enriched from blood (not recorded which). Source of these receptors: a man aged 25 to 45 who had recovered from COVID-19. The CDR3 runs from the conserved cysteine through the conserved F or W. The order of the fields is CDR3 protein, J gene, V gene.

CASRPTSGGGDTQYF	TRBJ2-3	TRBV2
CASSLTGDSTEAFF	TRBJ1-1	TRBV28
CATSRAGGVQYNEQFF	TRBJ2-1	TRBV15
CASSEPTDRGQFNNYGYTF	TRBJ1-2	TRBV6-4
CATSRDPRGVSYEQYF	TRBJ2-7	TRBV15
CASSPPSGTGNSPLHF	TRBJ1-6	TRBV18
CASSEGPLGSGRLDTQYF	TRBJ2-3	TRBV6-1
CAISAEMGGYGYTF	TRBJ1-2	TRBV10-3
CASSVAPTGTSSGNTIYF	TRBJ1-3	TRBV9
CASRSGQTLSGYTF	TRBJ1-2	TRBV28
CASSTPTGAGNQPQHF	TRBJ1-5	TRBV19
CASSQVTPLPYSSRGGQGNQPQHF	TRBJ1-5	TRBV3-1/TRBV3-2
CAISNPAGPAGELFF	TRBJ2-2	TRBV10-3
CASRPRDRGNTEAFF	TRBJ1-1	TRBV6-5
CASSLGLDRVF	TRBJ1-6	TRBV5-6
CATSRDKNTGELFF	TRBJ2-2	TRBV15
CASRLTGGKNYGYTF	TRBJ1-2	TRBV28
CASSLYSGTANEKLFF	TRBJ1-4	TRBV5-4
CASSTRDSYEQYF	TRBJ2-7	TRBV19
CATSKGTSGGAGTQYF	TRBJ2-5	TRBV2
CASSPTGSSYQPQHF	TRBJ1-5	TRBV27
CASSIDSGRGTLEAFF	TRBJ1-1	TRBV19
CASSLEASQYF	TRBJ2-7	TRBV28
CASSQDLGTKVDTQYF	TRBJ2-3	TRBV4-2